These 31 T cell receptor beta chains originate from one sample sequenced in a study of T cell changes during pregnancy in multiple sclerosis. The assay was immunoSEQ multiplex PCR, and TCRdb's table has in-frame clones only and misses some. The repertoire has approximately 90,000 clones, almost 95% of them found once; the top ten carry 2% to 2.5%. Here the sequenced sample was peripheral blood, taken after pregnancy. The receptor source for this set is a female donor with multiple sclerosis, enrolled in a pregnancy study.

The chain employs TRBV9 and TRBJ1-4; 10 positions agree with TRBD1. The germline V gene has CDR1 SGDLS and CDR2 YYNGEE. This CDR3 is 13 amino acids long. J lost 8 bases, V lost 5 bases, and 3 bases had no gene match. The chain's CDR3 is CASSGTGDEKLFF. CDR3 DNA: TGTGCCAGCAGTGGGACAGGGGACGAAAAACTGTTTTTT.

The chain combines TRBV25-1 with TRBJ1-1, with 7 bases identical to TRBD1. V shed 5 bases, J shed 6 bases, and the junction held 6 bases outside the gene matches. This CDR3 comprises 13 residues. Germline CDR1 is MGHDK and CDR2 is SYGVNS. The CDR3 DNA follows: TGTGCCAGCAGTCTGACAGGGTCCGCTGAAGCTTTCTTT. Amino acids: CASSLTGSAEAFF.

The chain's CDR3 is CASSWTSGRGPDTQYF. The CDR3 DNA reads TGTGCCAGCAGTTGGACTAGCGGGAGGGGCCCAGATACGCAGTATTTT. The chain links TRBV6-5 to TRBJ2-3; 15 bases match TRBD2. V dropped 4 bases and J dropped 4; count of bases not matched to a gene: 3. Germline-derived CDR1 and CDR2 are MNHEY and SVGAGI. There are 16 residues in the CDR3.

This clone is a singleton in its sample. CDR3 residues: CASSPGGDRDRTQYF. The DNA for the CDR3 is TGTGCCAGCAGCCCAGGAGGGGACAGGGATCGTACGCAGTATTTT. The rearrangement joins TRBV7-3 to TRBJ2-3; 9 nucleotides align to TRBD1. J was trimmed by 8 bases and V by 5 bases; bases with no gene match: 11. Looked up from germline, CDR1 is SGHTA and CDR2 is FQGTGA. This CDR3 comprises 15 residues.

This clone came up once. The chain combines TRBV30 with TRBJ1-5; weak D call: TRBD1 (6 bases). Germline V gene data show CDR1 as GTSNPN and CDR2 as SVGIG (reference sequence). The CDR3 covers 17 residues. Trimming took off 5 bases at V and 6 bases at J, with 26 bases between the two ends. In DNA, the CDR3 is TGTGCCTGGGATGTCCAGGGATATTCGAAAGGGGGTCAGCCCCAGCATTTT. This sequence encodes CAWDVQGYSKGGQPQHF.

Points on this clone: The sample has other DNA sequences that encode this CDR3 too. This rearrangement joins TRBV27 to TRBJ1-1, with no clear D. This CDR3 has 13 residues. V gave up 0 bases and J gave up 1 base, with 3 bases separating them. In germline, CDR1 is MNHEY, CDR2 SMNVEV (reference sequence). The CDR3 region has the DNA TGTGCCAGCAGTTTATCAGCGAACACTGAAGCTTTCTTT. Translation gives CASSLSANTEAFF.

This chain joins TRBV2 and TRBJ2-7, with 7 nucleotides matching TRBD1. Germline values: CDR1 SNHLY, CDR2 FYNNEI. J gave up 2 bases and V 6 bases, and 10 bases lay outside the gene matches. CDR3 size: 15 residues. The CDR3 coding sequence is TGTGCCAGCAGGAACCCGACAGGGAAAACCTACGAGCAGTACTTC. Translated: CASRNPTGKTYEQYF.

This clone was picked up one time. CDR3 bases: TGTGCCAGTAGCCTTGGGGGGGCCCAGTACTTC. It encodes CASSLGGAQYF. The chain recombines TRBV19 with TRBJ2-5, with TRBD2 matching 7 bases. The ends lost 6 bases at V and 9 bases at J; junction bases unmatched: 4. The V gene's germline CDR1 is LNHDA and CDR2 SQIVND (reference sequence). The CDR3 has 11 amino acids.

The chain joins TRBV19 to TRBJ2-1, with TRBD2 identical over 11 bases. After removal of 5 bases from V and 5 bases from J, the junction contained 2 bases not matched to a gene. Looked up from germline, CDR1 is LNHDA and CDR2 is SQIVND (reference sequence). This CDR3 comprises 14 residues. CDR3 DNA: TGTGCCAGTAGTGCGGGACTAGCGGACAATGAGCAGTTCTTC. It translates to CASSAGLADNEQFF.

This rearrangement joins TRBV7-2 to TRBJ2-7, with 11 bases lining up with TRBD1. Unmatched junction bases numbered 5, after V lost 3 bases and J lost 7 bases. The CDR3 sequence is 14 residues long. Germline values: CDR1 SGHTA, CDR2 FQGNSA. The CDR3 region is CASSFGQGAREQYF. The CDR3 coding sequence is TGTGCCAGCAGCTTTGGACAGGGGGCTCGGGAGCAGTACTTC.

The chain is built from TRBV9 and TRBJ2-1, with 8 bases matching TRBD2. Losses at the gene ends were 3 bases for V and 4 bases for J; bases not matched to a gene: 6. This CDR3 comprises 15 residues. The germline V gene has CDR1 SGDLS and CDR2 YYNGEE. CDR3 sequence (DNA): TGTGCCAGCAGCGCCGGGACTAGAGAATACAATGAGCAGTTCTTC. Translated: CASSAGTREYNEQFF.

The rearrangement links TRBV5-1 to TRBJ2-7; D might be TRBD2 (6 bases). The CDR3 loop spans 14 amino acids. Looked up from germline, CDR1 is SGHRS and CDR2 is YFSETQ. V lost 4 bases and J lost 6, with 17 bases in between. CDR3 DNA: TGCGCCAGCAGCCTGGACACAGTGGGGGGCGAGCAGTACTTC. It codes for CASSLDTVGGEQYF.

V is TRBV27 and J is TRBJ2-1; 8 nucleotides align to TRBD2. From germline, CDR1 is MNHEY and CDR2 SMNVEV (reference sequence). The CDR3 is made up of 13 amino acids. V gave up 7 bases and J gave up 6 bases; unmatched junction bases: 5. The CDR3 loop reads CASTLGTSNEQFF. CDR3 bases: TGTGCCAGCACTCTAGGGACTAGCAATGAGCAGTTCTTC.

CDR3 amino acids: CASSPPRTGPGNTIYF. The DNA of the CDR3 is TGTGCCAGCTCACCACCACGGACAGGCCCCGGAAACACCATATATTTT. The chain couples TRBV18 to TRBJ1-3; 7 nucleotides line up with TRBD1. CDR1 is KGHSH and CDR2 is LQKENI in the germline V gene. V lost 0 bases and J lost 4; bases outside the gene matches: 6. The CDR3 spans 16 residues.

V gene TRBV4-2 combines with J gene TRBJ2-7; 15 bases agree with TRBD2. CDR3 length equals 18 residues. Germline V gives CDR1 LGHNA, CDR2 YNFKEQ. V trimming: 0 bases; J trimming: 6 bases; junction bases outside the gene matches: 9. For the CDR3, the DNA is TGTGCCAGCAGCCAAGATGGTCGGACTAGCGGGAGGGTCAGCGAGCAGTACTTC. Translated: CASSQDGRTSGRVSEQYF.

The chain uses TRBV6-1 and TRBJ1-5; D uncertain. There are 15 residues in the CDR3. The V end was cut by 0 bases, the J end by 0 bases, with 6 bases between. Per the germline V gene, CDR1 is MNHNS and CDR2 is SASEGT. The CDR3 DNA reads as TGTGCCAGCAGTGAAGCAACAGATAGCAATCAGCCCCAGCATTTT. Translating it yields CASSEATDSNQPQHF.

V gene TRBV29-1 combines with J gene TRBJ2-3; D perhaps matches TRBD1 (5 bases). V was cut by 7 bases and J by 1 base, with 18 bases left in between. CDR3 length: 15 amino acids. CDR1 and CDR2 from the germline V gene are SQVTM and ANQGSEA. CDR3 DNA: TGCAGCGCTCAGGGTATGGTACTCGGCACAGATACGCAGTATTTT. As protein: CSAQGMVLGTDTQYF.

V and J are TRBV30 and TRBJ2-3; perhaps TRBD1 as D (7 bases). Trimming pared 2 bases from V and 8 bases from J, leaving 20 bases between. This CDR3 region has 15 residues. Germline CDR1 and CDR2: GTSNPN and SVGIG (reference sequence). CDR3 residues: CAWSPSGTAGGTQYF. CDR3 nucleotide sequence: TGTGCCTGGAGTCCCTCCGGGACAGCCGGGGGTACGCAGTATTTT.

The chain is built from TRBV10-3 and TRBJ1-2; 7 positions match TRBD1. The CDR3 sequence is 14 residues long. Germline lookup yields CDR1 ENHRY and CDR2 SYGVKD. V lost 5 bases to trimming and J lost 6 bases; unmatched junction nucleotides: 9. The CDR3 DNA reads TGTGCCATCAGTTTCAAAGGACAGGACGATGGCTACACCTTC. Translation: CAISFKGQDDGYTF.

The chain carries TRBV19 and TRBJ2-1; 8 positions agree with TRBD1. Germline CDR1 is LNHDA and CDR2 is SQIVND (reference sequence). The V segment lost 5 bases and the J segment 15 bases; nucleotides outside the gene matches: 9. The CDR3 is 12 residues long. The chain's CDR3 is CASSPRTGYRFF. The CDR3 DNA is TGTGCCAGTAGTCCCCGGACAGGGTACAGGTTCTTC.

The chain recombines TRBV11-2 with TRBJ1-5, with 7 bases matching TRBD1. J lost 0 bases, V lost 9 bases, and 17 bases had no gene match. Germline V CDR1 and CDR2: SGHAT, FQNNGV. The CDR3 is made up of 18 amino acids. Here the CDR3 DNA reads TGTGCCAGGACCTTAGAGGAACAGGGGAAGGGTAGCAATCAGCCCCAGCATTTT. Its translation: CARTLEEQGKGSNQPQHF. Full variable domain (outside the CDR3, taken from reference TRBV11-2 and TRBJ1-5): EAGVAQSPRYKIIEKRQSVAFWCNPISGHATLYWYQQILGQGPKLLIQFQNNGVVDDSQLPKDRFSAERLKGVDSTLKIQPAKLEDSAVYLCARTLEEQGKGSNQPQHFGDGTRLSIL.

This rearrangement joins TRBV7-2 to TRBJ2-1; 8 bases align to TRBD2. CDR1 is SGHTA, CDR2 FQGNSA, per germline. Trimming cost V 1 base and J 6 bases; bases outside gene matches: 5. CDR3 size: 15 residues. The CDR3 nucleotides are TGTGCCAGCAGCTTAGGGGTAGCGGGGCGCAATGAGCAGTTCTTC. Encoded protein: CASSLGVAGRNEQFF.

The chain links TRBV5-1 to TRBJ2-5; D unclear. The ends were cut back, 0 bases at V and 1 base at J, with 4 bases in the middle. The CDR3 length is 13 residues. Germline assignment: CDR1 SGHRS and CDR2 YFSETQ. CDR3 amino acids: CASSLGGQETQYF. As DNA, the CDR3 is TGCGCCAGCAGCTTGGGCGGCCAAGAGACCCAGTACTTC.

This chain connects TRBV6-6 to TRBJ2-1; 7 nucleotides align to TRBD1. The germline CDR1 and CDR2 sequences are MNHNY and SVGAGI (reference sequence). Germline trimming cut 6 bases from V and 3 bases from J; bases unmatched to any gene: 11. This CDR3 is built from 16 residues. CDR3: CASSESGGANYNEQFF. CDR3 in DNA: TGTGCCAGCAGCGAATCAGGGGGAGCCAACTACAATGAGCAGTTCTTC.

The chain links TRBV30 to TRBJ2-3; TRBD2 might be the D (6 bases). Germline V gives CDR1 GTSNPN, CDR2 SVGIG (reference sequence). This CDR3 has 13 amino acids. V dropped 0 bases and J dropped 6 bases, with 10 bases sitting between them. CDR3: CAWSVLEGDTQYF. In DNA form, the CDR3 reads TGTGCCTGGAGTGTACTGGAGGGGGATACGCAGTATTTT.

The CDR3: CASSLRRGDTEAFF. DNA of the CDR3: TGTGCCAGCAGCTTACGGCGGGGGGACACTGAAGCTTTCTTT. The rearrangement uses TRBV11-2 and TRBJ1-1; D may be TRBD1 (5 bases). Trimming cost V 2 bases and J 3 bases, with 10 bases left between them. Germline lookup yields CDR1 SGHAT and CDR2 FQNNGV. This CDR3 contains 14 residues.

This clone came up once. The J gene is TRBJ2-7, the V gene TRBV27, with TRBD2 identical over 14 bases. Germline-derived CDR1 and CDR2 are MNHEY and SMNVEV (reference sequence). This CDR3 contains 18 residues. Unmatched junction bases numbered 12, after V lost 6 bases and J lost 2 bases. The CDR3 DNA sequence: TGTGCCAGCAGAAACCCGGGACTAGCGGGAGCGAATACCTACGAGCAGTACTTC. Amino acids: CASRNPGLAGANTYEQYF.

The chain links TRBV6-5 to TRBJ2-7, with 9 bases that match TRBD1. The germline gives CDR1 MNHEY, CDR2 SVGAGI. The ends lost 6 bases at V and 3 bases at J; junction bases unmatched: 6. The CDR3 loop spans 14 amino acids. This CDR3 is CASSPLGQGYEQYF. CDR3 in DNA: TGTGCCAGCAGCCCGCTGGGACAGGGCTACGAGCAGTACTTC.

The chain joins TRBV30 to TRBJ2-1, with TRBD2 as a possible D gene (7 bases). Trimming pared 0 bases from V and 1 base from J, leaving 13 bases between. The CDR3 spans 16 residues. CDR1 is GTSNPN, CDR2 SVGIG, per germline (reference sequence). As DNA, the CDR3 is TGTGCCTGGAGTGTGGGTGGGGGGGCGTCCTACAATGAGCAGTTCTTC. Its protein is CAWSVGGGASYNEQFF.

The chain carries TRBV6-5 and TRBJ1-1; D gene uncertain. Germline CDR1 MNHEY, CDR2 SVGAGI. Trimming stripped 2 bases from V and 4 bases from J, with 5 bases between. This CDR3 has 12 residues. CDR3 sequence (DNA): TGTGCCAGCAGTTACGGGAGCACTGAAGCTTTCTTT. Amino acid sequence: CASSYGSTEAFF.

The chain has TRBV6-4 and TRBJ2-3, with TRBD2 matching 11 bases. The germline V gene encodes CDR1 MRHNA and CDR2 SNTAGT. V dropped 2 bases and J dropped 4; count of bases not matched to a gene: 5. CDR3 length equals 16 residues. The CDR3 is CASSDNSGGAADTQYF. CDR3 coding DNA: TGTGCCAGCAGTGACAATAGCGGGGGGGCCGCAGATACGCAGTATTTT.